This TCR beta chain was sequenced in a study of T cell responses to AZD1222 COVID-19 vaccine. About the study: Pooling covered second doses at about 4 or about 12 weeks. Overall study results and limits: The reported proportion of spike-specific TCRs targeting unmutated variant regions was nearly half. Spike-specific TCR breadth and depth went up after people got two AZD1222 doses. White British donors predominated, females outnumbered males, and clonal diversity was possibly underestimated.

Concerning this clone itself: Its matching antigen is unknown.

The germline CDR1 and CDR2 sequences are LGHDT and YNNKEL (reference sequence). The CDR3 spans 11 residues. V dropped 1 base and J dropped 14 bases, with 8 bases sitting between them. Generated by immunoSEQ multiplex PCR, the TCRdb table keeps only in-frame clones and is missing some. The sample holds about 110,000 clones; about 85% are singletons and the top ten take over 5%. The chain uses TRBV3-1 (or the pseudogene TRBV3-2) and TRBJ1-4; the D is unclear. The sequence was collected from an adult in good health. The specimen was peripheral blood, collected on day 0 of AZD1222 vaccination. The CDR3 loop reads CASSQASSLFF. The CDR3 DNA sequence: TGTGCCAGCAGCCAAGCCAGTTCGCTGTTTTTT.